The 19 T cell receptor beta chains below were found in one sample sequenced in a study of shared clonotypes between healthy human individuals. Here immunoSEQ multiplex PCR was the method, and the copy in TCRdb shows in-frame clones only, minus some. The sample has fewer than 3 million clones; approximately 90% are singletons. The sequenced sample was naive CD4+ T cells from PBMCs. As for subset: CD45RA+ positively selected. The receptors were sampled from a man aged 18-30 years in good health. Some clones in this sample may be carry-over from other donors' samples.

The chain is built from TRBV30 and TRBJ1-4; 7 bases match TRBD1. The CDR3 contains 14 residues. Germline trimming cut 6 bases from V and 8 bases from J; bases unmatched to any gene: 12. Germline V lookup: CDR1 GTSNPN, CDR2 SVGIG (reference sequence). CDR3 DNA sequence: TGTGCCTGCCTTAGGACAGGCGGCCTGGAAAAACTGTTTTTT. Protein sequence: CACLRTGGLEKLFF.

The J gene is TRBJ2-3, the V gene TRBV19; D might be TRBD2 (5 bases). Germline loops: CDR1 LNHDA, CDR2 SQIVND (reference sequence). The length of the CDR3 is 15 residues. V was pared by 7 bases and J by 5 bases, with 19 bases between. The DNA for the CDR3 is TGTGCCAGTAAAGGCGCCCGGCGGGTTGAAGATACGCAGTATTTT. This translates into CASKGARRVEDTQYF. Together with reference TRBV19 and TRBJ2-3, the CDR3 gives the full variable domain: DGGITQSPKYLFRKEGQNVTLSCEQNLNHDAMYWYRQDPGQGLRLIYYSQIVNDFQKGDIAEGYSVSREKKESFPLTVTSAQKNPTAFYLCASKGARRVEDTQYFGPGTRLTVL.

The chain combines TRBV11-1 with TRBJ1-2; 9 bases align to TRBD1. V trimming: 5 bases; J trimming: 1 base; junction bases outside the gene matches: 5. The germline gives CDR1 SGHAT, CDR2 FQDESV (reference sequence). The CDR3 runs to 15 residues. The CDR3 nucleotides read TGTGCCAGCAGCCCCGACAGGGGGAATAACTATGGCTACACCTTC. It is translated as CASSPDRGNNYGYTF.

This clone was observed once. This rearrangement joins TRBV4-1 to TRBJ1-1; tentatively, D is TRBD1 (5 bases). Germline loops: CDR1 MGHRA, CDR2 YSYEKL. This CDR3 comprises 12 residues. Trimming stripped 1 base from V and 11 bases from J, with 11 bases between. This CDR3 is CASSQASGVAFF. DNA of the CDR3: TGCGCCAGCAGCCAAGCGTCGGGGGTTGCTTTCTTT.

The chain uses TRBV2 and TRBJ2-1, with D hard to call. Germline-derived CDR1 and CDR2 are SNHLY and FYNNEI. The CDR3 spans 14 residues. The ends were cut back, 3 bases at V and 2 bases at J, with 8 bases in the middle. Here the CDR3 reads CASSDKGPYNEQFF. DNA for the CDR3: TGTGCCAGCAGTGATAAGGGCCCCTACAATGAGCAGTTCTTC.

The V call is TRBV19, the J call TRBJ2-5, with 11 bases identical to TRBD1. The CDR3 covers 13 residues. Germline trimming cut 4 bases from V and 7 bases from J; bases unmatched to any gene: 2. In germline, CDR1 is LNHDA, CDR2 SQIVND (reference sequence). As DNA, the CDR3 is TGTGCCAGTAGTAGAGGGACAGGGGGGACCCAGTACTTC. This encodes CASSRGTGGTQYF.

The chain carries TRBV28 and TRBJ2-2; 10 bases agree with TRBD2. After removal of 10 bases from V and 5 bases from J, the junction contained 10 bases not matched to a gene. The length of the CDR3 is 15 residues. Germline loops: CDR1 MDHEN, CDR2 SYDVKM. The CDR3 DNA sequence: TGTGCCACCTGGATAGCGGGAGGTTTAACCGGGGAGCTGTTTTTT. Residues: CATWIAGGLTGELFF.

This chain connects TRBV19 to TRBJ2-1, with D perhaps TRBD1 or TRBD2 (6 bases each). The CDR3 runs to 17 residues. V was cut by 5 bases and J by 1 base, with 18 bases left in between. CDR1 LNHDA and CDR2 SQIVND come from the germline V gene (reference sequence). The CDR3 protein is CASSPRGGPGSYNEQFF. The CDR3 nucleotides read TGTGCCAGTAGTCCCAGAGGGGGGCCGGGTTCCTACAATGAGCAGTTCTTC.

About this clone: The sample has other DNA sequences that encode this CDR3 too. The J gene is TRBJ1-1, the V gene TRBV5-1; tentative D call: TRBD1 (5 bases). V was shortened by 2 bases and J by 5 bases, with 10 bases between the two germline ends. The CDR3 runs to 13 residues. Germline V gene sequence: CDR1 SGHRS, CDR2 YFSETQ. The CDR3 coding sequence is TGCGCCAGCAGCTTCGAGGGGCTGACTGAAGCTTTCTTT. Protein sequence: CASSFEGLTEAFF.

This clone appeared once. J is TRBJ1-2 and V is TRBV11-2, with 12 bases aligning to TRBD1. Looked up from germline, CDR1 is SGHAT and CDR2 is FQNNGV. The CDR3 length is 16 residues. With V trimmed by 3 bases and J by 4 bases, 6 bases remained unmatched. The CDR3 sequence is CASSLGQGASAYGYTF. The CDR3 DNA follows: TGTGCCAGCAGCTTGGGACAGGGGGCGTCGGCCTATGGCTACACCTTC.

Turning to this clone: This sample includes further DNA sequences coding for the same CDR3. CDR3 sequence reads: CASSLEGGAETQYF. CDR3 nucleotide sequence: TGTGCCAGCAGCTTAGAGGGGGGTGCAGAGACCCAGTACTTC. The rearrangement joins TRBV7-2 to TRBJ2-5; possibly TRBD1 or TRBD2 for D (6 bases each). Trimming pared 1 base from V and 4 bases from J, leaving 10 bases between. The CDR3 totals 14 residues. Germline V gene lookup returns CDR1 SGHTA and CDR2 FQGNSA.

V is TRBV27 and J is TRBJ2-7; a weak D match, TRBD2 (6 bases). The germline V gene has CDR1 MNHEY and CDR2 SMNVEV (reference sequence). CDR3 size: 14 residues. V was pared by 5 bases and J by 3 bases, with 14 bases between. The chain's CDR3 is CASSGREKVYEQYF. The CDR3 bases are TGTGCCAGCAGTGGACGGGAGAAGGTCTACGAGCAGTACTTC.

This clone was detected only a few times. The chain uses TRBV30 and TRBJ1-1; a possible D gene is TRBD1 (5 bases). This CDR3 has 13 amino acids. Trimming cost V 4 bases and J 0 bases, with 9 bases left between them. CDR1 is GTSNPN and CDR2 is SVGIG in the germline V gene (reference sequence). The CDR3 region is CAWTPGLNTEAFF. In DNA, the CDR3 is TGTGCCTGGACACCAGGGCTGAACACTGAAGCTTTCTTT.

The chain has TRBV7-9 and TRBJ2-3; 7 bases agree with TRBD1. The germline CDR1 and CDR2 sequences are SEHNR and FQNEAQ (reference sequence). V lost 3 bases to trimming and J lost 0 bases; unmatched junction nucleotides: 3. The CDR3 has 15 amino acids. The DNA of the CDR3 is TGTGCCAGCAGCTTGACGGGACAGAGCACAGATACGCAGTATTTT. It is translated as CASSLTGQSTDTQYF.

The chain joins TRBV28 to TRBJ2-2; 10 bases map to TRBD2. V dropped 2 bases and J dropped 4; count of bases not matched to a gene: 1. The germline V gene has CDR1 MDHEN and CDR2 SYDVKM. CDR3 size: 15 residues. CDR3 bases: TGTGCCAGCAGTTTACTAGCGGGGGCCACCGGGGAGCTGTTTTTT. It translates to CASSLLAGATGELFF.

The genes are TRBV9 and TRBJ2-1, with D possibly called TRBD1 or TRBD2 (6 bases each). The V gene lost 0 bases and the J gene lost 2 bases, with 9 bases spanning the gap. Per germline, CDR1 SGDLS and CDR2 YYNGEE. The length of the CDR3 is 15 residues. DNA of the CDR3: TGTGCCAGCAGCGTAGCGGGGGCCACCTACAATGAGCAGTTCTTC. Translated, it gives CASSVAGATYNEQFF. The whole variable domain, filled in from reference TRBV9 and TRBJ2-1, reads DSGVTQTPKHLITATGQRVTLRCSPRSGDLSVYWYQQSLDQGLQFLIQYYNGEERAKGNILERFSAQQFPDLHSELNLSSLELGDSALYFCASSVAGATYNEQFFGPGTRLTVL.

The V gene is TRBV5-1, the J gene TRBJ2-1, with TRBD2 matching over 11 bases. The germline V gene has CDR1 SGHRS and CDR2 YFSETQ. J gave up 8 bases and V 0 bases, and 7 bases lay outside the gene matches. The CDR3 runs to 16 residues. The DNA of the CDR3 is TGCGCCAGCAGCTTGGGACTAGCGGGGCTAGGACATGAGCAGTTCTTC. It encodes CASSLGLAGLGHEQFF.

Written as DNA, the CDR3 is TGTGCCAGCAGCGTAGCTTCAGGGGCGGGCTATGGCTACACCTTC. It codes for CASSVASGAGYGYTF. The chain couples TRBV9 to TRBJ1-2; D perhaps matches TRBD1 (6 bases). The V and J ends lost 0 bases and 4 bases respectively, with 13 bases between them. This CDR3 is 15 amino acids long. Per the germline V gene, CDR1 is SGDLS and CDR2 is YYNGEE.

The chain combines TRBV4-2 with TRBJ2-7; possible D gene TRBD2, 6 bases. Germline-derived CDR1 and CDR2 are LGHNA and YNFKEQ. The CDR3 extends over 16 amino acids. Trimming took 0 bases from V and 2 from J, leaving 14 bases between them. DNA for the CDR3: TGTGCCAGCAGCCAAGAACTAACTAGCTCGCCCTACGAGCAGTACTTC. Translating gives CASSQELTSSPYEQYF.